This TCR beta chain was sequenced in a study of blood T cell repertoires in COVID-19. Repertoires were generated with immunoSEQ multiplex PCR, while TCRdb's copy carries only in-frame clones and drops some. Of around 360,000 clones listed, over 75% are singletons. The CDR3 is made up of 12 amino acids. Germline values: CDR1 SEHNR, CDR2 FQNEAQ (reference sequence). V dropped 4 bases and J dropped 11; count of bases not matched to a gene: 7. The sequencing input was PBMCs or T cells enriched from blood (not recorded which). This chain uses TRBV7-9 with TRBJ2-7, with TRBD2 matching 8 bases. This clonotype originated in a woman in her twenties or thirties who had recovered from COVID-19. CDR3 sequence reads: CASSSLSGSEYF. The CDR3 DNA follows: TGTGCCAGCAGCTCCCTCAGCGGGAGTGAGTACTTC.